This T cell receptor beta chain came from a study of blood T cell repertoires in COVID-19. Study-wide context: Samples representing acute and convalescent COVID-19 were sourced from the United States, Italy and Spain. Sample material is recorded as cDNA or gDNA derived from T cells, B-cell-depleted T cells, or PBMCs.

This clone appeared a few times. The CDR3 loop spans 16 amino acids. Germline V gives CDR1 KGHSH, CDR2 LQKENI. V dropped 2 bases and J dropped 0; count of bases not matched to a gene: 6. Assay: immunoSEQ multiplex PCR; the TCRdb copy retains only in-frame clones and omits some. The sample yields hundreds of thousands of clones, 86% seen once. The sequencing sample was made of peripheral blood. This TCR came from a woman under 40 with active or convalescent COVID-19. V gene TRBV18 combines with J gene TRBJ1-2, with TRBD1 matching over 7 bases. The CDR3 is CASSPLGQGANYGYTF. As DNA, the CDR3 is TGTGCCAGCTCACCATTGGGGCAGGGGGCTAACTATGGCTACACCTTC.